This TCR beta chain was found in a study of breast tumors, draining lymph nodes, adjacent tissues (TCRdb year 2016). Study-level background: The study compared TCR beta repertoires across tumor, adjacent nontumor tissue and axillary lymph nodes from breast cancer patients. In human breast cancer, the study set out to evaluate how tumor, surrounding tissue and draining lymph node repertoires relate to one another and whether T cells may move between these sites. Paper-wide results and their limitations: The similarity between tumor and nontumor tissue repertoires was significantly greater in luminal-like breast cancer than in basal-like breast cancer. A scenario in which most tumor T cells derive from the lymph node and then expand within tumor tissue was judged to be consistent with the data. Tumors showed preferential V and J gene usage, and their T-cell repertoire diversity fell below that of lymph nodes yet above that of nontumor tissue. The conclusion that tumor T cells originate in lymph nodes was framed as consistent with a hypothesis rather than directly demonstrated.

Sequencing used an Illumina HiSeq 2000. TCR beta chain libraries were generated by multiplex PCR amplification. High-throughput sequencing was used to analyze the amplified TCR beta chain products. TCRdb reanalyzed the raw reads on its own, using fastp at Q25 for trimming and MiXCR for clone calling, and kept in-frame beta chains. Each record represents a unique CDR3 protein, reported with the most common genes and DNA among its rows. The sample data list 130,000 or so distinct CDR3 sequences, and approximately 22% of these were observed just once. The top ten clonotypes cover roughly 2% of the sample. The axillary draining lymph nodes of breast cancer patients were the source of the lymph node samples. CDR1 and CDR2, looked up from the germline V gene, are SGHTA and FQGNSA. Spanning cysteine to phenylalanine, the CDR3 consists of 15 amino acids. This entry keeps only the CDR3 DNA: 45 bases, framed from base 1.

Points on this clonotype: This clone's antigen is unknown. With a much larger clone just one base away, this may be a read error.

The sample comprised axillary lymph node tissue. This receptor was taken from a female donor with breast cancer. Some clones in this sample may be carry-over from other donors' samples. The chain employs TRBV7-2 and TRBJ1-4; the D gene cannot be resolved reliably. The nucleotide sequence is TGTGCCAGCAGCTACACGGGTGCAACTAATGAAAAACTGTCTTTT. Its translation reads: CASSYTGATNEKLSF.